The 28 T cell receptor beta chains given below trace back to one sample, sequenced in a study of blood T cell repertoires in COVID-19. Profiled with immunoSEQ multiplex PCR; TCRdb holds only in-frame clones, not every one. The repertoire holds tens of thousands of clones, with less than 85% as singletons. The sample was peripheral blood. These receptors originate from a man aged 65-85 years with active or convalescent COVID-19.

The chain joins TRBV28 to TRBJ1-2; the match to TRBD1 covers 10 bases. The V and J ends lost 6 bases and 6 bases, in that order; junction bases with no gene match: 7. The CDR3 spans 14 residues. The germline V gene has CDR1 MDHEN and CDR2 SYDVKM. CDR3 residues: CASRTGGTLNGYTF. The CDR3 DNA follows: TGTGCCAGCAGGACAGGGGGCACTCTGAATGGCTACACCTTC.

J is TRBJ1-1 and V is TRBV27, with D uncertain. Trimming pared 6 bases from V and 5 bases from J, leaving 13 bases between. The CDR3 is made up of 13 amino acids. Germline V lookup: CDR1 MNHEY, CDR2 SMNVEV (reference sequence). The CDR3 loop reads CASSPYGRTEAFF. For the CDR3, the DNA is TGTGCCAGCAGCCCCTACGGTCGGACTGAAGCTTTCTTT.

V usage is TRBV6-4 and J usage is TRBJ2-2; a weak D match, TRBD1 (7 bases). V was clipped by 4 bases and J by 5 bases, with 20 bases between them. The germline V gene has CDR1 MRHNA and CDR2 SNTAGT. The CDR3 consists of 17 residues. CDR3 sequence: CASSVGKSGGRTGELFF. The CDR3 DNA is TGTGCCAGCAGTGTTGGTAAATCAGGGGGGCGAACCGGGGAGCTGTTTTTT.

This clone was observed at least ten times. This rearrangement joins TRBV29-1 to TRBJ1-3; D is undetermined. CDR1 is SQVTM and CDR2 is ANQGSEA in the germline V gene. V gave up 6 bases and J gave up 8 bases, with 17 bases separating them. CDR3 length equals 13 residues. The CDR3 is CSVHPGGGHTIYF. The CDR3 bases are TGCAGCGTCCATCCAGGCGGAGGGCACACCATATATTTT.

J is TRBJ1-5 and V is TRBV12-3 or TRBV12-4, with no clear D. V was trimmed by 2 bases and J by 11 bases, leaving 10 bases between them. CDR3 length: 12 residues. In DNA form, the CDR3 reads TGTGCCAGCAGTTTAAGAGGGTCGGCCCAGCATTTT. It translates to CASSLRGSAQHF.

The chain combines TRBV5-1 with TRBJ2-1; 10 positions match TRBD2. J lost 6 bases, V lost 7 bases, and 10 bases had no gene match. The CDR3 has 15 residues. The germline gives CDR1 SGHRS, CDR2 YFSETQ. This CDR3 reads CASWKASGGPNEQFF. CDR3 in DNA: TGCGCCAGCTGGAAGGCTAGCGGGGGACCCAATGAGCAGTTCTTC.

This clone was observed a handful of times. CDR3 loop: CASSQDRRQPQHF. The CDR3 coding sequence is TGCGCCAGCAGCCAAGACAGGAGGCAGCCCCAGCATTTT. The gene calls are TRBV4-1 and TRBJ1-5; D unresolved. Germline V gene sequence: CDR1 MGHRA, CDR2 YSYEKL. The CDR3 is 13 residues long. Trimming removed 0 bases at V and 7 bases at J, with 7 bases between.

The CDR3 loop is CASRGGQGVFDEQFF. As DNA, the CDR3 is TGCGCCAGCAGGGGAGGACAGGGAGTTTTCGATGAGCAGTTCTTC. The gene calls are TRBV5-1 and TRBJ2-1; 8 bases line up with TRBD1. The V and J ends lost 5 bases and 8 bases, in that order; junction bases with no gene match: 12. The CDR3 runs 15 residues. The germline V gene has CDR1 SGHRS and CDR2 YFSETQ.

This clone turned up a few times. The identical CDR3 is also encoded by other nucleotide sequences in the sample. This chain's CDR3 is CASSEEMVAGAGAKNIQYF. The CDR3 DNA reads TGTGCCAGCAGTGAAGAAATGGTAGCGGGGGCTGGGGCCAAAAACATTCAGTACTTC. This sequence joins TRBV6-1 and TRBJ2-4, with TRBD2 matching 9 bases. CDR1 is MNHNS and CDR2 is SASEGT in the germline V gene. The V and J ends lost 1 base and 1 base, in that order; junction bases with no gene match: 11. The CDR3 runs to 19 residues.

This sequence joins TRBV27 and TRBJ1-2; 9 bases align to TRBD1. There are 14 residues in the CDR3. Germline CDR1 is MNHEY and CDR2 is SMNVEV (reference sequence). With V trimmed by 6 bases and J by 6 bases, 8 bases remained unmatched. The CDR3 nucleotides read TGTGCCAGCAGCTCCGACAGGGGGGAAAATGGCTACACCTTC. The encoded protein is CASSSDRGENGYTF.

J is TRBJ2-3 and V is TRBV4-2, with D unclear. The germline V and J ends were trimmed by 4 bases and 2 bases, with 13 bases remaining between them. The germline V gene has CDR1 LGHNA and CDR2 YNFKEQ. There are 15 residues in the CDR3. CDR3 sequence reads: CASSPDSSPTDTQYF. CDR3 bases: TGTGCCAGCAGCCCCGACTCCAGCCCCACAGATACGCAGTATTTT.

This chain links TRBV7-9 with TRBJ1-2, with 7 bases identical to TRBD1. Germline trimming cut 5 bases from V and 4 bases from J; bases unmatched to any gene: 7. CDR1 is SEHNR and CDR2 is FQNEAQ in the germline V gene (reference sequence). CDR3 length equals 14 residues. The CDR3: CASSTGTAPYGYTF. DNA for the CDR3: TGTGCCAGCAGCACCGGGACAGCTCCCTATGGCTACACCTTC.

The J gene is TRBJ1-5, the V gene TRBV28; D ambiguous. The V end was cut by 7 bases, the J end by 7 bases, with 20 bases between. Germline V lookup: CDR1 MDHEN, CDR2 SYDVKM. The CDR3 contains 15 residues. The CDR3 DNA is TGTGCCAGCAATTTGTGGGCGGGAACTGGGCAGCCCCAGCATTTT. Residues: CASNLWAGTGQPQHF.

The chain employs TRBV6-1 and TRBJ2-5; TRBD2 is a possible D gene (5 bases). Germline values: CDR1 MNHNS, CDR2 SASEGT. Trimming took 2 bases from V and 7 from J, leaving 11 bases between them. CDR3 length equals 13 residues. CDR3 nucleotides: TGTGCCAGCAGTGAAACAGAGGGTTGGACCCAGTACTTC. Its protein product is CASSETEGWTQYF.

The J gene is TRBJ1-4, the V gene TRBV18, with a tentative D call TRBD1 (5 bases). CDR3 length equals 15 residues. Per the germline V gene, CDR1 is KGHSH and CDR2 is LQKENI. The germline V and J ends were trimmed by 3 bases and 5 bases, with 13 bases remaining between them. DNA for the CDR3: TGTGCCAGCTCACCTACCGGGACTGGCAATGAAAAACTGTTTTTT. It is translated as CASSPTGTGNEKLFF.

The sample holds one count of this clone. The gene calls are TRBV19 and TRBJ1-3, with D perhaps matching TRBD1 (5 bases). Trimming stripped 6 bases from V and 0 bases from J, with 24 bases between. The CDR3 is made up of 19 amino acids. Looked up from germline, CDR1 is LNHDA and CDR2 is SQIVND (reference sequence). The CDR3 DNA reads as TGTGCCAGTAGCCAACCCAAACCCGGGACTGTGGTCTCTGGAAACACCATATATTTT. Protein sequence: CASSQPKPGTVVSGNTIYF.

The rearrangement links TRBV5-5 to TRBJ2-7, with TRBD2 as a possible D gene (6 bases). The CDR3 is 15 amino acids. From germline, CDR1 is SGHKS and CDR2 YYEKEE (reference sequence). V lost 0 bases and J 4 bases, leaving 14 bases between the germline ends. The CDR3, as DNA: TGTGCCAGCAGCTTGGCGGAGGGACTGGCGTACGAGCAGTACTTC. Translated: CASSLAEGLAYEQYF.

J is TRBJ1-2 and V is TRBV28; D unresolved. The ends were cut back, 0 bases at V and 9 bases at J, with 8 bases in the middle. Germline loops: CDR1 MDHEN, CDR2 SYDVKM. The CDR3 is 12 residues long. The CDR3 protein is CASSLWQQSYTF. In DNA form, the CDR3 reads TGTGCCAGCAGTTTATGGCAACAGAGCTACACCTTC.

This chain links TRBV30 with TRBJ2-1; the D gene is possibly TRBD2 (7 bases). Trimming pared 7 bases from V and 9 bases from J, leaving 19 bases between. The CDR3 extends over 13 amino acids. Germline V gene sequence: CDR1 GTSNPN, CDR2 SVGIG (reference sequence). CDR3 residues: CASSRGGIGEQFF. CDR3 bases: TGTGCCTCTTCTAGGGGGGGAATAGGTGAGCAGTTCTTC. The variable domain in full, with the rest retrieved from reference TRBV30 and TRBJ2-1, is SQTIHQWPATLVQPVGSPLSLECTVEGTSNPNLYWYRQAAGRGLQLLFYSVGIGQISSEVPQNLSASRPQDRQFILSSKKLLLSDSGFYLCASSRGGIGEQFFGPGTRLTVL.

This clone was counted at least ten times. CDR3 residues: CASSPWEGRFGGQPQHF. DNA for the CDR3: TGTGCCAGCAGCCCCTGGGAGGGGCGCTTCGGTGGGCAGCCCCAGCATTTT. The chain recombines TRBV28 with TRBJ1-5; a weak D match, TRBD1 (5 bases). The CDR3 consists of 17 residues. Germline loops: CDR1 MDHEN, CDR2 SYDVKM. V shed 6 bases and J shed 7 bases, with 25 bases lying between them.

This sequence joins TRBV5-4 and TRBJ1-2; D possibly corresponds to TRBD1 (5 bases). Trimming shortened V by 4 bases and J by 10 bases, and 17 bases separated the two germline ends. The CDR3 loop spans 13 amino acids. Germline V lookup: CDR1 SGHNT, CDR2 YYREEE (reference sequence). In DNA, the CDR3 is TGTGCCAGCAGCCCACGGGCCCAAGGGGACTACACCTTC. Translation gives CASSPRAQGDYTF.

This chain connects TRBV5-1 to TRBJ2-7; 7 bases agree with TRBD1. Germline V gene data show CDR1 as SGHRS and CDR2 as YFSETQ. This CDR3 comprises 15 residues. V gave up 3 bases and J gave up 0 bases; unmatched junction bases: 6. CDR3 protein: CASSSFPGGSYEQYF. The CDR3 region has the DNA TGCGCCAGCAGCTCCTTTCCAGGGGGCTCCTACGAGCAGTACTTC.

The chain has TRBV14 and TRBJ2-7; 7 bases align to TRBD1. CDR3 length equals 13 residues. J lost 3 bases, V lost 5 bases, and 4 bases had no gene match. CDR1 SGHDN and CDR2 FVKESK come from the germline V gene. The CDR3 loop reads CASSRDRIYEQYF. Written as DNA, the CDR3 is TGTGCCAGCAGCAGGGACAGAATCTACGAGCAGTACTTC.

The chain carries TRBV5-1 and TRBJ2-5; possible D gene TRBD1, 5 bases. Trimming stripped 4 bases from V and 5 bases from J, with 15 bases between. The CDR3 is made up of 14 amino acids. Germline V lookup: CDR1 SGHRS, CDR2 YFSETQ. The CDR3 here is CASSPIQGVETQYF. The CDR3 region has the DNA TGCGCCAGCAGCCCCATACAAGGGGTCGAGACCCAGTACTTC.

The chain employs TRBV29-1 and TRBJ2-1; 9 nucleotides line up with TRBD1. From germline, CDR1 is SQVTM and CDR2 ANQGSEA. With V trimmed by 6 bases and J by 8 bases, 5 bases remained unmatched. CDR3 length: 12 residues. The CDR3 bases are TGCAGCGTCAGGACAGGGGTTCATGAGCAGTTCTTC. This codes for CSVRTGVHEQFF.

The DNA for the CDR3 is TGTGCCAGCTCACAGGGAGGTCATAATGAAAAACTGTTTTTT. This codes for CASSQGGHNEKLFF. The V and J genes are TRBV18 and TRBJ1-4, with no clear D. The CDR3 is 14 amino acids. V lost 4 bases and J lost 4, with 10 bases in between. Germline V lookup: CDR1 KGHSH, CDR2 LQKENI.

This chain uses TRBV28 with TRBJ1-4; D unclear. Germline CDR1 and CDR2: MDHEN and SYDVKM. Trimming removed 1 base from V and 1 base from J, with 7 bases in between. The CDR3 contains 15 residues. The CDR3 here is CASSLFEGTNEKLFF. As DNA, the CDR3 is TGTGCCAGCAGTTTATTTGAGGGAACTAATGAAAAACTGTTTTTT.

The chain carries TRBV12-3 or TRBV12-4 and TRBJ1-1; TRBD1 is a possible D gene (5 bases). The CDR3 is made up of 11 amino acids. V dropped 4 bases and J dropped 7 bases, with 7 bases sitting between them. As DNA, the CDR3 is TGTGCCAGCAGTTGGGGCAGTGAAGCTTTCTTT. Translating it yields CASSWGSEAFF.